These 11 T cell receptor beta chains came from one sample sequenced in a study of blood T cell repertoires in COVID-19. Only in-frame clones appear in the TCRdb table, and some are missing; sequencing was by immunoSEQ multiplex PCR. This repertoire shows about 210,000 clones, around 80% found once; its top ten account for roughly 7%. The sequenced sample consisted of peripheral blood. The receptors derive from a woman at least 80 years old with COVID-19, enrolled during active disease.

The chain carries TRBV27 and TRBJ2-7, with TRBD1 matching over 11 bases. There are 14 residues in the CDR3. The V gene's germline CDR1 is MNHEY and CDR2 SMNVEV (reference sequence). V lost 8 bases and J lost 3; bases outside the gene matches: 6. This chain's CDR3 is CASLRGTGGYEQYF. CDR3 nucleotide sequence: TGTGCCAGCTTGAGAGGGACAGGGGGCTACGAGCAGTACTTC.

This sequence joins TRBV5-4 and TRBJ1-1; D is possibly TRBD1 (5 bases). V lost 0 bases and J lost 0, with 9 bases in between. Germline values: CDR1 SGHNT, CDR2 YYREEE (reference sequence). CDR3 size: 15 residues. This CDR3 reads CASSLGAGLNTEAFF. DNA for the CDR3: TGTGCCAGCAGCTTGGGTGCAGGGCTGAACACTGAAGCTTTCTTT.

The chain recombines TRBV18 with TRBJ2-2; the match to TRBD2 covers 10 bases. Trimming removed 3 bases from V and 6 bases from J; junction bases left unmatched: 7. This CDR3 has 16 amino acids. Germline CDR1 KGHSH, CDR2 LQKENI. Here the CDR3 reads CASSPVGTSDPGELFF. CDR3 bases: TGTGCCAGCTCACCGGTCGGGACTAGCGATCCCGGGGAGCTGTTTTTT.

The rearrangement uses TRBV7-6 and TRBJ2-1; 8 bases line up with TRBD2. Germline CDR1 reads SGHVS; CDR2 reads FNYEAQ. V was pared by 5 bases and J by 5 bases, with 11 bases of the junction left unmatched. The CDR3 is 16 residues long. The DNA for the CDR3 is TGTGCCAGCAGCCTAGGAGCGGGAGTGGTAGACAATGAGCAGTTCTTC. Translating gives CASSLGAGVVDNEQFF.

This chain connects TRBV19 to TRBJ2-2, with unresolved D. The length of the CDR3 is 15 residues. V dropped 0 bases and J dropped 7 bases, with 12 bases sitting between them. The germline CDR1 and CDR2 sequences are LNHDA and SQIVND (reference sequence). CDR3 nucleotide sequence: TGTGCCAGTAGTATAGATTTGCAGACTGGCGGGGAGCTGTTTTTT. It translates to CASSIDLQTGGELFF.

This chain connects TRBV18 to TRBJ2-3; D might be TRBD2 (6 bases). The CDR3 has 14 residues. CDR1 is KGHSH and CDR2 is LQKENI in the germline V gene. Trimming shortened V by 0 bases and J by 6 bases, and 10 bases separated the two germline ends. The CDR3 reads CASSPPGSRDTQYF. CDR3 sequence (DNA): TGTGCCAGCTCACCACCCGGGAGCCGGGATACGCAGTATTTT.

Here the CDR3 reads CASSRGQGANNEQFF. CDR3 bases: TGTGCCAGCAGCAGGGGACAGGGGGCTAACAATGAGCAGTTCTTC. The chain links TRBV28 to TRBJ2-1; 12 nucleotides line up with TRBD1. Germline V gene data show CDR1 as MDHEN and CDR2 as SYDVKM. The V segment lost 6 bases and the J segment 5 bases; nucleotides outside the gene matches: 5. CDR3 length equals 15 residues.

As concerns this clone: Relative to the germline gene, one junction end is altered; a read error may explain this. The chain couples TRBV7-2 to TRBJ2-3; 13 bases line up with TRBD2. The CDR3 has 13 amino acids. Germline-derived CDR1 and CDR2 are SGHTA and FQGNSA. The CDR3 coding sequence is TGTGCCAGCAGCTTAACTAGCGGGGGGGACATCAATTTT. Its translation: CASSLTSGGDINF.

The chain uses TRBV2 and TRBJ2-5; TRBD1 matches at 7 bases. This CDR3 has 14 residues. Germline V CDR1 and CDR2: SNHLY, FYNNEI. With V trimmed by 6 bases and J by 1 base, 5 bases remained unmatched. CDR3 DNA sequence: TGTGCCAGCAGCCGGGACAGATCCCAAGAGACCCAGTACTTC. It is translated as CASSRDRSQETQYF.

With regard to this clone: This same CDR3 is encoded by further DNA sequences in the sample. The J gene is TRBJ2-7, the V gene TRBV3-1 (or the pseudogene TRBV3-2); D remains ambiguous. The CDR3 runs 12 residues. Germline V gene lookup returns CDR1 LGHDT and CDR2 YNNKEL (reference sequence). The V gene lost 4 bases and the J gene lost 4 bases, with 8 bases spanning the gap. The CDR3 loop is CASSPSSYEQYF. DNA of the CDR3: TGTGCCAGCAGCCCGTCCTCTTACGAGCAGTACTTC.

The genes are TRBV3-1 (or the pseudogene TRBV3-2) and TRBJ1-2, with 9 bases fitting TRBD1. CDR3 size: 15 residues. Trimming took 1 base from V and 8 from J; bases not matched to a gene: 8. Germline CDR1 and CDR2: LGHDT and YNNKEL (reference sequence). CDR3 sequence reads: CASSQGTGAMDGYTF. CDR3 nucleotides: TGTGCCAGCAGCCAAGGGACAGGGGCTATGGACGGCTACACCTTC.